Below, one T cell receptor beta chain is given with its context. Its antigen remains unknown. This specimen belongs to a study of T cell responses to AZD1222 COVID-19 vaccine. V trimming: 5 bases; J trimming: 5 bases; junction bases outside the gene matches: 8. In germline, CDR1 is SNHLY, CDR2 FYNNEI. This CDR3 contains 14 residues. Profiling relied on immunoSEQ multiplex PCR, and the TCRdb table lists in-frame clones only, not all of them. This sample has some 120,000 clones, with approximately 93% found just once. Study observations and caveats: Donor demographics were predominantly white British with a female majority; clonal diversity may be underestimated. Spike-wide coverage was observed for vaccine-associated CD4 TCRs, with dominant responses at 160-218 and 743-854.

The specimen was peripheral blood, collected on day 0 of AZD1222 vaccination. This chain uses TRBV2 with TRBJ1-1, with 7 bases fitting TRBD1. The sequence was obtained from an adult in good health. The CDR3 DNA reads as TGTGCCAGCAGTTTTAACAGGGGCGGTACTGAAGCTTTCTTT. It encodes CASSFNRGGTEAFF.